A selection of T cell receptor beta chains follows, all from one sample in a study of shared clonotypes between healthy human individuals. Sequenced by immunoSEQ multiplex PCR; TCRdb stores in-frame clones only, minus some. The data show approximately 500,000 clones, with approximately 81% seen just once and about an eighth held by the top ten. Sequenced material: PBMCs. These receptors were collected from a woman in her thirties or forties in good health. Some clones in this sample may be carry-over from other donors' samples. The CDR3 runs from the conserved cysteine through the conserved F or W. The D gene is left open where the match is weak. Clone size is stated in some rows and not others, as once, few, many or a class when expanded.

V gene	D gene	J gene	clone size	CDR3 DNA	CDR3 protein
TRBV19	TRBD2	TRBJ2-1	NA	TGTGCCAGTAGTAGCCTAGCGGGCTACTACAATGAGCAGTTCTTC	CASSSLAGYYNEQFF
TRBV6-1	NA	TRBJ2-4	NA	TGTGCCAGCAGTGAAGGAGGGACGAAAAACATTCAGTACTTC	CASSEGGTKNIQYF
TRBV9	TRBD1	TRBJ2-1	NA	TGTGCCAGCAGCACGGTGGACAGGGGGCCGTACAATGAGCAGTTCTTC	CASSTVDRGPYNEQFF
TRBV5-1	NA	TRBJ2-7	NA	TGCGCCAGCAGCTTGGCCCCGACTAGTGCCGTCCTTGGGAGCTACGAGCAGTACTTC	CASSLAPTSAVLGSYEQYF
TRBV4-3	TRBD1	TRBJ1-2	NA	TGCGCCAGCAGCCTACACACACAACCAGGGGGCGATGGATATGGCTACACCTTC	CASSLHTQPGGDGYGYTF
TRBV30	TRBD2	TRBJ2-1	NA	TGTGCCTGGAGTGGGACTAGCGGGACATATGAGCAGTTCTTC	CAWSGTSGTYEQFF
TRBV7-8	TRBD1	TRBJ1-5	NA	TGTGCCAGCAGTTCCCGACAGGGGCTCCGCAATCAGCCCCAGCATTTT	CASSSRQGLRNQPQHF
TRBV19	NA	TRBJ2-3	NA	TGTGCCAGTAGTATACTTCGAGATACGCAGTATTTT	CASSILRDTQYF
TRBV7-9	NA	TRBJ2-7	NA	TGTGCCAGCAGCTTAAACTGGCGCGAGCAGTACTTC	CASSLNWREQYF
TRBV9	NA	TRBJ1-5	NA	TGTGCCAGCCGGCTGTTAAATCAGCCCCAGCATTTT	CASRLLNQPQHF
TRBV27	TRBD2	TRBJ2-2	NA	TGTGCCAGCAGACCGGGACTAGACACCGGGGAGCTGTTTTTT	CASRPGLDTGELFF
TRBV11-2	TRBD1	TRBJ2-1	once	TGTGCCAGCCAGGGACAGGGTACGAATGAGCAGTTCTTC	CASQGQGTNEQFF
TRBV2	TRBD2	TRBJ2-1	NA	TGTGCCAGCAGTGAACTAGCGGGAGTGTGGTACAATGAGCAGTTCTTC	CASSELAGVWYNEQFF
TRBV7-2	NA	TRBJ2-3	NA	TGTGCCAGCAGCCCTCGACTCCCGCCTACGCAGTATTTT	CASSPRLPPTQYF
TRBV19	NA	TRBJ2-7	few	TGTGCCAGTAGTAGTGTCACCGGAGGGCCCCCCTACGAGCAGTACTTC	CASSSVTGGPPYEQYF
TRBV5-6	NA	TRBJ1-2	few	TGTGCCAGCAGCCCTGGGGTTGTCTATGGCTACACCTTC	CASSPGVVYGYTF
TRBV27	NA	TRBJ2-3	NA	TGTGCCAGCCCCGCGGGAGATACGCAGTATTTT	CASPAGDTQYF
TRBV13	TRBD1	TRBJ2-7	NA	TGTGCCAGCAGCACGAGGACAGGGGGCACGACTAGCTCCTACGAGCAGTACTTC	CASSTRTGGTTSSYEQYF
TRBV4-1	TRBD2	TRBJ2-3	NA	TGCGCCAGCAGCCAAGAGGGACTAGCGGGATCCCTCGGGGCAGATACGCAGTATTTT	CASSQEGLAGSLGADTQYF
TRBV29-1	TRBD2	TRBJ2-5	NA	TGCAGCGTTGATCCTAGCGGGGACAGTTCGGCCCAGTACTTC	CSVDPSGDSSAQYF
TRBV28	NA	TRBJ2-7	NA	TGTGCCAGCAACAGAATCTCCTACGAGCAGTACTTC	CASNRISYEQYF
TRBV9	NA	TRBJ2-1	NA	TGTGCCAGCAGCGTCGCCGGGTCCCTCTCCTACAATGAGCAGTTCTTC	CASSVAGSLSYNEQFF
TRBV6-5	TRBD1	TRBJ2-1	NA	TGTGCCAGCAGTTCTCGGACAGGGTGGAATGAGCAGTTCTTC	CASSSRTGWNEQFF
TRBV28	NA	TRBJ2-1	NA	TGTGCCAGCAGTTTAGGGGGCAGAATATCCTACAATGAGCAGTTCTTC	CASSLGGRISYNEQFF
TRBV5-1	NA	TRBJ2-1	NA	TGCGCCAGCAGCTTTATGAATGAGCAGTTCTTC	CASSFMNEQFF
TRBV18	NA	TRBJ1-1	many	TGTGCCAGCTCGTCACCGGGACTCCAGAACACTGAAGCTTTCTTT	CASSSPGLQNTEAFF
TRBV28	NA	TRBJ2-2	NA	TGTGCCAGCAGTTCCCGCCCCGGTCTTGTAGGTAGGAGATACACCGGGGAGCTGTTTTTT	CASSSRPGLVGRRYTGELFF
TRBV5-1	NA	TRBJ2-2	NA	TGCGCCAGCAGCCTAGCGCACGGGGAGCTGTTTTTT	CASSLAHGELFF
TRBV7-9	NA	TRBJ1-2	NA	TGTGCCAGCACTGGAGGACGGGGACAAACTTATGGCTACACCTTC	CASTGGRGQTYGYTF
TRBV5-6	NA	TRBJ1-2	NA	TGTGCCAGCAGCTTGCCAAACTATGGCTACACCTTC	CASSLPNYGYTF
TRBV5-1	TRBD2	TRBJ2-2	NA	TGCGCCAGCAAAGCGGGAGGGAACACCGGGGAGCTGTTTTTT	CASKAGGNTGELFF
TRBV5-5	NA	TRBJ1-4	NA	TGTGCCAGCAGCAGGGCCCCATCAAATGAAAAACTGTTTTTT	CASSRAPSNEKLFF
TRBV7-6	NA	TRBJ2-2	NA	TGTGCCAGCAGCTCCCGCGGGACGAACACCGGGGAGCTGTTTTTT	CASSSRGTNTGELFF
TRBV2	NA	TRBJ1-2	NA	TGTGCCAGCAATATGAGGGGGGGCGATGGCTACACCTTC	CASNMRGGDGYTF
TRBV5-1	NA	TRBJ2-2	NA	TGCGCCAGCACCCTCGGGCAGCGGAACACCGGGGAGCTGTTTTTT	CASTLGQRNTGELFF
TRBV18	NA	TRBJ2-3	NA	TGTGCCAGCTCAACCCGGGGCCCTAGCACAGATACGCAGTATTTT	CASSTRGPSTDTQYF
TRBV18	NA	TRBJ2-4	few	TGTGCCAGCTCACCATCGAGTGGGCCGGGAGCCGGGGTTCAGTACTTC	CASSPSSGPGAGVQYF
TRBV18	TRBD1	TRBJ2-1	NA	TGTGCCAGCTCACCGGGACAGCAATACAATGAGCAGTTCTTC	CASSPGQQYNEQFF
TRBV10-1	NA	TRBJ2-5	NA	TGCGCCAGCAGTGAGGGGTCGGGGGCGCGGGAGACCCAGTACTTC	CASSEGSGARETQYF
TRBV28	TRBD1	TRBJ2-7	few	TGTGCCAGCAACCCCTTCAGATGGACAGGGACCGAGCAGTACTTC	CASNPFRWTGTEQYF
TRBV4-3	NA	TRBJ1-5	NA	TGCGCCAGCAGCCAAGAGACCAATCAGCCCCAGCATTTT	CASSQETNQPQHF
TRBV27	NA	TRBJ1-1	NA	TGTGCCAGCAGTTTACTCACTCCGGGTCCCGGGGGGGAGAACACTGAAGCTTTCTTT	CASSLLTPGPGGENTEAFF
TRBV10-2	NA	TRBJ2-7	NA	TGCGCCAGCAGGGAACACGCAGGTTGGGGCTACGAGCAGTACTTC	CASREHAGWGYEQYF
TRBV6-1	NA	TRBJ2-3	NA	TGTGCCAGCAGAGGCGGGATGGGCACAGATACGCAGTATTTT	CASRGGMGTDTQYF
TRBV28	NA	TRBJ2-7	many	TGTGCCAGCGGACGGCCTGACTTCGAGCAGTACTTC	CASGRPDFEQYF
TRBV4-3	NA	TRBJ2-7	NA	TGCGCCAGCAGCCAAGGTCTCCGGGACCTTGCCTACGAGCAGTACTTC	CASSQGLRDLAYEQYF
TRBV7-3	TRBD2	TRBJ2-7	NA	TGTGCCAGCAGCTCCCAAAGCGGGAATGGTGGGGAGCAGTACTTC	CASSSQSGNGGEQYF
TRBV9	NA	TRBJ2-7	NA	TGTGCCAGCAGCGTCCGAACAGGGGGGGACTACGAGCAGTACTTC	CASSVRTGGDYEQYF
TRBV30	TRBD1	TRBJ2-7	NA	TGTGCCTGGAGCGGGACAGGGCCCTACGAGCAGTACTTC	CAWSGTGPYEQYF
TRBV18	TRBD1	TRBJ1-2	NA	TGTGCCAGCTCACCAATGGACAGGGCGCTGTCAACTGGCTACACCTTC	CASSPMDRALSTGYTF
TRBV2	TRBD2	TRBJ2-1	few	TGTGCCAGCCGAAGACTAGCGGGAGTTGGGAATGAGCAGTTCTTC	CASRRLAGVGNEQFF
TRBV28	TRBD1	TRBJ2-7	many	TGTGCCAGCAGTGACTGGGGCAGGGGGATCTCCTACGAGCAGTACTTC	CASSDWGRGISYEQYF
TRBV5-4	TRBD2	TRBJ2-7	NA	TGTGCCAGCAGCTGGGGGGCCGGGACTAGCGGGGAGGGCGCCTACGAGCAGTACTTC	CASSWGAGTSGEGAYEQYF
TRBV15	TRBD2	TRBJ2-7	NA	TGTGCCATCTCCGGCGGGGGGGCCTACGAGCAGTACTTC	CAISGGGAYEQYF
TRBV25-1	TRBD2	TRBJ2-1	NA	TGTGCCAGCAGTGACGCTAGCGGGACTACATCCTACAATGAGCAGTTCTTC	CASSDASGTTSYNEQFF
TRBV10-2	TRBD2	TRBJ2-7	NA	TGCGCCAGCACGACAGCGGGAGATGGGTCCTACGAGCAGTACTTC	CASTTAGDGSYEQYF
TRBV29-1	NA	TRBJ2-6	many	TGCAGCGTTGAACTGGGACAATCTGGGGCCAACGTCCTGACTTTC	CSVELGQSGANVLTF
TRBV4-2	TRBD2	TRBJ2-3	NA	TGTGCCAGCAGCCGGACTAGCGGGAGCTCTGACACAGATACGCAGTATTTT	CASSRTSGSSDTDTQYF
TRBV9	NA	TRBJ2-5	NA	TGTGCCAGCAGCGTAGCGGGGCGGGAGACCCAGTACTTC	CASSVAGRETQYF